A single sample gave rise to the 12 T cell receptor beta chains below, sequenced in a study of T cell repertoires in cytomegalovirus infection. Their target antigens are unknown. TCRdb re-called the reads through MiXCR, storing one row per CDR3 protein. The table records 300,000 to 400,000 distinct CDR3 sequences, 25% to 35% of them present only once. The material sequenced was cultured PBMCs, taken from culture after CMV antigen stimulation. The receptors stem from a human donor in good health (CMV status not recorded). Some clones in this sample may be carry-over from other donors' samples.

The sample holds a few counts of this clonotype. The gene calls are TRBV6-6 and TRBJ2-1; TRBD2 matches 11 bases. V lost 7 bases and J lost 12; bases outside the gene matches: 17. Germline assignment: CDR1 MNHNY and CDR2 SVGAGI (reference sequence). This CDR3 region has 16 residues. In nucleotides, the CDR3 is TGTGCCAGCACTGGGGGAGTGACTAGCGGGGTGGTGGGGCAGTTCTTC. Translating it yields CASTGGVTSGVVGQFF.

This clonotype was observed many times. This chain uses TRBV7-2 with TRBJ2-1; D is undetermined. The V gene lost 5 bases and the J gene lost 9 bases, with 14 bases spanning the gap. This CDR3 contains 13 residues. Germline V CDR1 and CDR2: SGHTA, FQGNSA. CDR3 loop: CASSLHWNGEQFF. The CDR3 DNA is TGTGCCAGCAGCCTACACTGGAATGGTGAGCAGTTCTTC.

V and J are TRBV7-2 and TRBJ2-1; TRBD2 matches at 13 bases. CDR3 size: 16 residues. J lost 5 bases, V lost 3 bases, and 4 bases had no gene match. Germline assignment: CDR1 SGHTA and CDR2 FQGNSA. CDR3 bases: TGTGCCAGCAGCTTTACTAGCGGGGGGGGGAACAATGAGCAGTTCTTC. Protein product: CASSFTSGGGNNEQFF.

The chain links TRBV6-5 to TRBJ1-6, with D unclear. The ends were cut back, 8 bases at V and 7 bases at J, with 21 bases in the middle. Germline loops: CDR1 MNHEY, CDR2 SVGAGI. This CDR3 has 16 residues. The CDR3 protein is CASSRNSPNPNSPLHF. As DNA, the CDR3 is TGTGCCAGCTCTCGGAACAGCCCAAACCCCAATTCACCCCTCCACTTT.

The chain links TRBV6-1 to TRBJ2-1; D uncertain. The CDR3 is 13 residues long. Trimming took off 6 bases at V and 9 bases at J, with 15 bases between the two ends. The V gene's germline CDR1 is MNHNS and CDR2 SASEGT. As DNA, the CDR3 is TGTGCCAGCAGCGCCCTTAACGGTGGTGAGCAGTTCTTC. It translates to CASSALNGGEQFF.

This clonotype has just a few counts. The gene calls are TRBV28 and TRBJ1-1; D is undetermined. The CDR3 runs 14 residues. The germline CDR1 and CDR2 sequences are MDHEN and SYDVKM. Trimming left V 6 bases short and J 5 bases short, with 16 bases between. The CDR3 DNA reads as TGTGCCAGCAGCCGTGTCCTAGGAGGGACTGAAGCTTTCTTT. Encoded protein: CASSRVLGGTEAFF.

V is TRBV7-2 and J is TRBJ2-5; D may be TRBD2 (6 bases). Germline-derived CDR1 and CDR2 are SGHTA and FQGNSA. The CDR3 totals 15 residues. V lost 5 bases, J lost 5 bases, and 18 bases lay in between. CDR3 residues: CASSGRDFLGETQYF. The CDR3 nucleotides read TGTGCCAGCAGCGGACGGGACTTTCTTGGGGAGACCCAGTACTTC.

The chain combines TRBV28 with TRBJ1-2; no definite D call. Germline V gene lookup returns CDR1 MDHEN and CDR2 SYDVKM. V lost 6 bases to trimming and J lost 4 bases, with 15 bases between them. CDR3 length: 14 amino acids. Written as DNA, the CDR3 is TGTGCCAGCAGCCAACCCGGCCTACTCTATGGCTACACCTTC. Protein product: CASSQPGLLYGYTF.

This clonotype was found many times. The chain joins TRBV10-3 to TRBJ1-4; D ambiguous. There are 13 residues in the CDR3. Germline V gene data show CDR1 as ENHRY and CDR2 as SYGVKD. V was cut by 0 bases and J by 5 bases, with 4 bases left in between. Here the CDR3 reads CAISESGNEKLFF. In DNA, the CDR3 is TGTGCCATCAGTGAGTCTGGAAATGAAAAACTGTTTTTT.

This clonotype was detected a few times. This chain links TRBV7-9 with TRBJ1-3, with a possible D match to TRBD1 (5 bases). The V gene's germline CDR1 is SEHNR and CDR2 FQNEAQ (reference sequence). Trimming pared 5 bases from V and 0 bases from J, leaving 20 bases between. The CDR3 extends over 18 amino acids. CDR3 nucleotides: TGTGCCAGCAGCACTACGCGGGACTTCCAACCCTCTGGAAACACCATATATTTT. Encoded protein: CASSTTRDFQPSGNTIYF.

To note about this clonotype: Relative to the germline gene, one junction end is altered; a read error may explain this. This rearrangement joins TRBV7-2 to TRBJ1-4; possible D gene TRBD1, 6 bases. The CDR3 is 16 amino acids. The germline V gene has CDR1 SGHTA and CDR2 FQGNSA. Written as DNA, the CDR3 is TGTGCCAGCAGTAAACAGGGTTTCACGGCTAATGGAAAACTGTTTTTT. Protein product: CASSKQGFTANGKLFF.

This chain connects TRBV15 to TRBJ1-1; D possibly corresponds to TRBD1 (5 bases). Germline V gene sequence: CDR1 LNHNV, CDR2 YYDKDF (reference sequence). The CDR3 contains 18 residues. V was trimmed by 0 bases and J by 0 bases, leaving 17 bases between them. The DNA for the CDR3 is TGTGCCACCAGCAGAGATAGTGGGTTTGGGGCCATGAACACTGAAGCTTTCTTT. It is translated as CATSRDSGFGAMNTEAFF. The whole variable domain, filled in from reference TRBV15 and TRBJ1-1, reads DAMVIQNPRYQVTQFGKPVTLSCSQTLNHNVMYWYQQKSSQAPKLLFHYYDKDFNNEADTPDNFQSRRPNTSFCFLDIRSPGLGDTAMYLCATSRDSGFGAMNTEAFFGQGTRLTVV.